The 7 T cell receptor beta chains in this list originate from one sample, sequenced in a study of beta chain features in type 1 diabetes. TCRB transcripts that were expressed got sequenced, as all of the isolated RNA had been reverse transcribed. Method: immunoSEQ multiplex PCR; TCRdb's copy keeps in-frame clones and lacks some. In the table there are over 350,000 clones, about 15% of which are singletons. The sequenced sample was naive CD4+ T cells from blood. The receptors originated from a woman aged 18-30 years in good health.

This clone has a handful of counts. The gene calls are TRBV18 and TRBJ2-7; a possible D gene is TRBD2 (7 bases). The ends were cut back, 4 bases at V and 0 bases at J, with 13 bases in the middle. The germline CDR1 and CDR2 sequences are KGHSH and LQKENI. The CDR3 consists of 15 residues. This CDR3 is CASSRTGGGSYEQYF. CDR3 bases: TGTGCCAGCTCACGGACGGGGGGCGGCTCCTACGAGCAGTACTTC.

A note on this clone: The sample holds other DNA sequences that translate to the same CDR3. Here the CDR3 DNA reads TGTGCCAGCAGTTACAGGGGCGGCTACACCTTC. This translates into CASSYRGGYTF. The chain is built from TRBV6-5 and TRBJ1-2; TRBD1 is a possible D gene (5 bases). The CDR3 is 11 residues long. Per germline, CDR1 MNHEY and CDR2 SVGAGI. V lost 2 bases and J 8 bases, leaving 6 bases between the germline ends.

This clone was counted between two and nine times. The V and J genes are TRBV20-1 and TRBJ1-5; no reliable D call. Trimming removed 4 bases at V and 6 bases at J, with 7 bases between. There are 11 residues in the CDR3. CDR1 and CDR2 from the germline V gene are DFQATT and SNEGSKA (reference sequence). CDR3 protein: CSATAGQPQHF. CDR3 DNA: TGCAGTGCTACCGCGGGTCAGCCCCAGCATTTT.

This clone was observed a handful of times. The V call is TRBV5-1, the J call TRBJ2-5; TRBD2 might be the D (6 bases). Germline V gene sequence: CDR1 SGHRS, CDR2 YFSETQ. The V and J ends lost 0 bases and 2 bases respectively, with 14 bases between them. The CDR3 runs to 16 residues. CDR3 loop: CASSLVGVSGQETQYF. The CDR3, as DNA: TGCGCCAGCAGCTTGGTTGGAGTTAGCGGACAAGAGACCCAGTACTTC.

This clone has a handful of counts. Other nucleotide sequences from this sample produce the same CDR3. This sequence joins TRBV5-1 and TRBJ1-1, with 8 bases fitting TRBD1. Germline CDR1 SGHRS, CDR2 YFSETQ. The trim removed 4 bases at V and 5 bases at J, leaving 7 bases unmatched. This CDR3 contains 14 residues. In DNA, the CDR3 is TGCGCCAGCAGCCCCGGACAGGGTGGAACTGAAGCTTTCTTT. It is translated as CASSPGQGGTEAFF.

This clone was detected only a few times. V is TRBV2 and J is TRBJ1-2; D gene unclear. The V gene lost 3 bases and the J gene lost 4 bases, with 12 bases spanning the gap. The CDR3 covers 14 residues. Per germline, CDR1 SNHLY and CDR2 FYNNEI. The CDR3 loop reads CASSDGGAGYGYTF. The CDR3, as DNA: TGTGCCAGCAGTGATGGCGGCGCCGGCTATGGCTACACCTTC.

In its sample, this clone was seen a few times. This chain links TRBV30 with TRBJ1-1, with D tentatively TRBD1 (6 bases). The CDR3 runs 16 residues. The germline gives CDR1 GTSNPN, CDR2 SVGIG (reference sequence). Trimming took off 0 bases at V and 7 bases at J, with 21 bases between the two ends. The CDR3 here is CAWSVVTGRLWNEAFF. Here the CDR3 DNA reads TGTGCCTGGAGTGTAGTTACAGGGCGGTTATGGAATGAAGCTTTCTTT.